The T cell receptor (beta chain) under discussion was sequenced for a study of neurological immune-mediated disorders. Synthesis of cDNA was accomplished via 5'RACE employing 10-nucleotide random UMIs. Each CDR3 protein gets one entry after TCRdb re-called the 5' RACE reads with MiXCR. The sample has 55,000 to 65,000 distinct CDR3 sequences; about an eighth are singletons. This clonotype has a count of ten or more. Per germline, CDR1 LNHDA and CDR2 SQIVND (reference sequence). Trimming removed 6 bases at V and 1 base at J, with 12 bases between. There are 14 residues in the CDR3. Specimen: PBMCs. This receptor was taken from a woman in her sixties with HTLV-1-associated myelopathy (HAM/TSP). The V and J genes are TRBV19 and TRBJ1-1, with D possibly being TRBD1 (6 bases). CDR3 DNA sequence: TGTGCCAGTAGGAGGCCGGGACAGAACACTGAAGCTTTCTTT. This gives the protein CASRRPGQNTEAFF. The entire variable domain, with the rest obtained from reference TRBV19 and TRBJ1-1, is as follows: DGGITQSPKYLFRKEGQNVTLSCEQNLNHDAMYWYRQDPGQGLRLIYYSQIVNDFQKGDIAEGYSVSREKKESFPLTVTSAQKNPTAFYLCASRRPGQNTEAFFGQGTRLTVV.